This T cell receptor (beta chain) was sequenced during a study of cytomegalovirus exposure and HLA in healthy donors. The PCR had 60 Vbeta and 13 Jbeta primers. Some clones are missing from TCRdb's copy, which holds only in-frame ones; the method was immunoSEQ multiplex PCR. The table records 150,000 to 200,000 clones, about three quarters of them present only once. The CDR3 runs 14 residues. Trimming took off 6 bases at V and 7 bases at J, with 16 bases between the two ends. CDR1 is MDHEN and CDR2 is SYDVKM in the germline V gene. Donors were ostensibly healthy at sampling, although undocumented immune exposures were probable.

The chain couples TRBV28 to TRBJ2-1, with a tentative D call TRBD2 (6 bases). The sequence was obtained from a woman aged 25 to 39 in good health and CMV-seropositive. Sequencing was performed on PBMCs. CDR3 sequence (DNA): TGTGCCAGCAGGCCCGGGGGACTTTATAATGAGCAGTTCTTC. Its translation is CASRPGGLYNEQFF.